Shown below are 32 T cell receptor beta chains from a single sample sequenced in a study of blood T cells in healthy people across ages. Alongside a J-beta primer mix, a sample-barcoded 5' primer served in a second PCR lasting about 7 to 12 cycles. In TCRdb, the 5' RACE reads were re-called with MiXCR into one record per CDR3 protein. The table records 650,000 to 1,000,000 distinct CDR3 sequences, roughly 40% of them present only once. The sequenced sample was blood. Receptor source: a man in his late teens or twenties in good health.

This clonotype was counted at least ten times. The chain carries TRBV10-3 and TRBJ2-5; D not resolved. This CDR3 has 15 residues. In germline, CDR1 is ENHRY, CDR2 SYGVKD. V was pared by 0 bases and J by 2 bases, with 10 bases between. CDR3 sequence: CAISESPTPQETQYF. CDR3 DNA: TGTGCCATCAGTGAGTCCCCGACACCTCAAGAGACCCAGTACTTC.

Concerning this clonotype: This may stem from a read error, because a much larger clone lies one nucleotide away. The chain uses TRBV25-1 and TRBJ1-6, with D perhaps TRBD1 (5 bases). With 3 bases removed from V and 5 bases from J, the gap between germline ends came to 14 bases. The germline V gene has CDR1 MGHDK and CDR2 SYGVNS. This CDR3 is built from 16 residues. The CDR3 here is CASSDFRGVDNSPLHF. The CDR3 DNA reads as TGTGCCAGCAGTGACTTTAGGGGAGTGGATAATTCACCCCTCCACTTT.

The chain combines TRBV9 with TRBJ1-1; maybe TRBD1 (5 bases). The CDR3 has 12 residues. Trimming removed 3 bases at V and 11 bases at J, with 14 bases between. Germline CDR1 reads SGDLS; CDR2 reads YYNGEE. The CDR3 spells CASSDQTGEAFF. The DNA of the CDR3 is TGTGCCAGCAGCGACCAAACGGGGGAGGCTTTCTTT.

This clonotype occurred a few times. The rearrangement links TRBV20-1 to TRBJ2-6; D is uncertain. The CDR3 is made up of 15 amino acids. The germline V gene encodes CDR1 DFQATT and CDR2 SNEGSKA (reference sequence). Between the trimmed V and J ends, which lost 5 bases and 4 bases, there was a span of 15 bases. CDR3 residues: CSAPVRLSGANVLTF. The CDR3 coding sequence is TGCAGTGCTCCGGTGAGGCTTTCCGGGGCCAACGTCCTGACTTTC.

The chain recombines TRBV7-2 with TRBJ1-1; 7 nucleotides line up with TRBD1. The J segment lost 6 bases and the V segment lost 4 bases, leaving 5 bases of the junction unmatched. CDR1 is SGHTA, CDR2 FQGNSA, per germline. The CDR3 contains 13 residues. The CDR3 loop is CASSSRQGPEAFF. CDR3 nucleotides: TGTGCCAGCAGCTCCCGACAGGGTCCTGAAGCTTTCTTT. Using reference TRBV7-2 and TRBJ1-1 for the parts outside the CDR3, the full variable domain is GAGVSQSPSNKVTEKGKDVELRCDPISGHTALYWYRQSLGQGLEFLIYFQGNSAPDKSGLPSDRFSAERTGGSVSTLTIQRTQQEDSAVYLCASSSRQGPEAFFGQGTRLTVV.

The chain is built from TRBV4-3 and TRBJ2-3; 11 bases align to TRBD2. Per the germline V gene, CDR1 is LGHNA and CDR2 is YSLEER. The CDR3 is 18 residues long. Trimming took 2 bases from V and 0 from J; bases not matched to a gene: 7. The chain's CDR3 is CASSQRTSGGGSTDTQYF. The CDR3 DNA is TGCGCCAGCAGCCAACGAACTAGCGGGGGCGGAAGCACAGATACGCAGTATTTT.

In this sample, this clonotype turned up many times. V and J are TRBV12-3 or TRBV12-4 and TRBJ2-5; D uncertain. V gave up 3 bases and J gave up 1 base, with 18 bases separating them. The CDR3 length is 17 residues. The CDR3 DNA reads TGTGCCAGCAGTTTTGGGTACAGCCCCAATAGCCAAGAGACCCAGTACTTC. Encoded protein: CASSFGYSPNSQETQYF.

The genes are TRBV29-1 and TRBJ2-1; weak D call: TRBD1 (6 bases). Germline V gives CDR1 SQVTM, CDR2 ANQGSEA. Trimming left V 3 bases short and J 4 bases short, with 10 bases between. The length of the CDR3 is 13 residues. CDR3 loop: CSVDRQAYNEQFF. For the CDR3, the DNA is TGCAGCGTTGACCGACAGGCGTACAATGAGCAGTTCTTC.

Note on this clonotype: A junction boundary mismatches the germline segment, possibly from a read error. The chain employs TRBV11-1 and TRBJ2-5; D ambiguous. Germline CDR1 SGHAT, CDR2 FQDESV (reference sequence). This CDR3 comprises 14 residues. The CDR3 region has the DNA TGTGCCAGCACCGGTGGCTCAAACCACGAGACCCAGTACTTC. This translates into CASTGGSNHETQYF.

This sequence joins TRBV7-6 and TRBJ2-3; TRBD2 matches at 10 bases. The junction had 10 bases not matched to a gene; V was cut back by 1 base and J by 0 bases. There are 19 residues in the CDR3. The V gene's germline CDR1 is SGHVS and CDR2 FNYEAQ. CDR3 sequence: CASSLEVASGGHSTDTQYF. The CDR3 nucleotides are TGTGCCAGCAGCTTAGAAGTGGCTAGCGGGGGACATAGCACAGATACGCAGTATTTT.

The chain joins TRBV5-1 to TRBJ2-3, with a tentative D call TRBD2 (7 bases). V was shortened by 4 bases and J by 4 bases, with 22 bases between the two germline ends. This CDR3 contains 17 residues. From germline, CDR1 is SGHRS and CDR2 YFSETQ. The CDR3 DNA is TGCGCCAGCAGCCCGCAGTGGCTAGCGGAGGGGGCAGATACGCAGTATTTT. This gives the protein CASSPQWLAEGADTQYF.

The sample holds a few counts of this clonotype. The V call is TRBV20-1, the J call TRBJ2-1; 9 bases fit TRBD2. Looked up from germline, CDR1 is DFQATT and CDR2 is SNEGSKA (reference sequence). The length of the CDR3 is 15 residues. V shed 0 bases and J 6 bases; nucleotides not matched to a gene: 6. CDR3 residues: CSARDPGRGGNEQFF. DNA for the CDR3: TGCAGTGCTAGAGATCCAGGGCGGGGGGGCAATGAGCAGTTCTTC.

This clonotype has at least ten counts. The gene calls are TRBV12-3 or TRBV12-4 and TRBJ2-3, with D maybe TRBD2 (6 bases). The length of the CDR3 is 16 residues. V was cut by 1 base and J by 3 bases, with 14 bases left in between. This chain's CDR3 is CASSLGATSQTDTQYF. For the CDR3, the DNA is TGTGCCAGCAGTTTAGGAGCGACTAGTCAGACAGATACGCAGTATTTT.

The chain uses TRBV2 and TRBJ1-5; a possible D gene is TRBD1 (6 bases). Germline CDR1 SNHLY, CDR2 FYNNEI. Trimming stripped 1 base from V and 0 bases from J, with 10 bases between. The CDR3 sequence is 16 residues long. The CDR3 sequence: CASSEGTEYSNQPQHF. The CDR3 nucleotides read TGTGCCAGCAGTGAAGGGACAGAGTATAGCAATCAGCCCCAGCATTTT.

Comments on this clonotype: This may be a read error: a much more frequent sequence differs by one nucleotide. The chain carries TRBV6-2 or TRBV6-3 and TRBJ2-4; the D gene is possibly TRBD1 (6 bases). Trimming left V 6 bases short and J 13 bases short, with 19 bases between. Germline V gene sequence: CDR1 MNHEY, CDR2 SVGEGT. CDR3 length: 13 amino acids. The CDR3 nucleotides read TGTGCCAGCAGGGGGACACCCGAGGGAACCCAGTACTTC. This encodes CASRGTPEGTQYF.

The chain is built from TRBV12-3 or TRBV12-4 and TRBJ2-3; a weak D match, TRBD1 (5 bases). V lost 6 bases, J lost 4 bases, and 8 bases lay in between. The CDR3 has 12 residues. CDR3 region: CASSMTADTQYF. In DNA, the CDR3 is TGTGCCAGCAGCATGACAGCAGATACGCAGTATTTT.

This clonotype has just a few counts. The chain joins TRBV4-2 to TRBJ1-5; the D gene is possibly TRBD1 (6 bases). CDR1 and CDR2 (germline): LGHNA, YNFKEQ. Deletions cut 0 bases from V and 7 bases from J, with 16 bases between. The CDR3 length is 16 residues. CDR3 sequence reads: CASSQDERGASQPQHF. The CDR3 coding sequence is TGTGCCAGCAGCCAAGATGAAAGGGGGGCATCCCAGCCCCAGCATTTT.

This clonotype was found a few times. The chain has TRBV7-9 and TRBJ1-1; TRBD1 aligns across 12 bases. The junction had 7 bases not matched to a gene; V was cut back by 8 bases and J by 6 bases. CDR3 length equals 14 residues. CDR1 is SEHNR, CDR2 FQNEAQ, per germline (reference sequence). Here the CDR3 DNA reads TGTGCCAGCCGGGGACAGGGGGCGTTGGCTGAAGCTTTCTTT. Amino acid sequence: CASRGQGALAEAFF.

This clonotype was detected a few times. The chain joins TRBV10-3 to TRBJ1-1; TRBD1 aligns across 8 bases. V lost 4 bases to trimming and J lost 7 bases; unmatched junction nucleotides: 5. Per the germline V gene, CDR1 is ENHRY and CDR2 is SYGVKD. The CDR3 runs to 13 residues. CDR3 residues: CAISGTGGREAFF. The CDR3 DNA is TGTGCCATCAGTGGTACAGGGGGACGTGAAGCTTTCTTT.

The gene calls are TRBV12-3 or TRBV12-4 and TRBJ1-1; D is possibly TRBD1 (5 bases). The CDR3 extends over 14 amino acids. V shed 3 bases and J shed 3 bases, with 11 bases lying between them. DNA for the CDR3: TGTGCCAGCAGTTTTGGGGGGTCGGACACTGAAGCTTTCTTT. Translating gives CASSFGGSDTEAFF.

This chain joins TRBV20-1 and TRBJ1-5, with 7 bases matching TRBD1. The trim removed 7 bases at V and 0 bases at J, leaving 9 bases unmatched. This CDR3 is 15 amino acids long. Per germline, CDR1 DFQATT and CDR2 SNEGSKA (reference sequence). CDR3 residues: CSVGQGDYSNQPQHF. In DNA form, the CDR3 reads TGCAGTGTGGGGCAGGGGGATTATAGCAATCAGCCCCAGCATTTT.

The chain joins TRBV29-1 to TRBJ2-3; the D call may be TRBD1 or TRBD2 (5 bases each). Trimming stripped 6 bases from V and 5 bases from J, with 18 bases between. This CDR3 region has 14 residues. CDR1 is SQVTM and CDR2 is ANQGSEA in the germline V gene. CDR3 in amino acids: CSVGATQVGDTQYF. Here the CDR3 DNA reads TGCAGCGTCGGGGCGACACAGGTAGGAGATACGCAGTATTTT.

In its sample, this clonotype was seen a few times. The rearrangement uses TRBV3-1 and TRBJ2-3, with D possibly called TRBD1 or TRBD2 (5 bases each). Trimming removed 0 bases at V and 5 bases at J, with 15 bases between. The CDR3 has 16 residues. Per the germline V gene, CDR1 is LGHDT and CDR2 is YNNKEL (reference sequence). The CDR3 spells CASSQEKAGTGDTQYF. CDR3 bases: TGTGCCAGCAGCCAAGAGAAGGCAGGGACGGGAGATACGCAGTATTTT.

This clonotype was observed many times. This chain joins TRBV12-3 or TRBV12-4 and TRBJ2-1; 7 bases align to TRBD2. V shed 7 bases and J 4 bases; nucleotides not matched to a gene: 7. This CDR3 is 14 amino acids long. The CDR3 coding sequence is TGTGCCAGCAAAATCGCGGGGGAATACAATGAGCAGTTCTTC. It specifies CASKIAGEYNEQFF.

The chain uses TRBV20-1 and TRBJ2-2; either TRBD1 or TRBD2 may supply D (6 bases each). This CDR3 region has 14 residues. Trimming took 0 bases from V and 8 from J, leaving 13 bases between them. From germline, CDR1 is DFQATT and CDR2 SNEGSKA (reference sequence). The CDR3 nucleotides read TGCAGTGCTAGAGATCCTAGGGGGAGGGGGGAGCTGTTTTTT. Amino acid sequence: CSARDPRGRGELFF.

This clonotype was counted only a few times. The J gene is TRBJ2-7, the V gene TRBV12-3 or TRBV12-4; possibly TRBD2 for D (6 bases). The V end was cut by 5 bases, the J end by 2 bases, with 16 bases between. The CDR3 extends over 15 amino acids. As DNA, the CDR3 is TGTGCCAGCAGTCCCCGGGACTCGAAACCCTACGAGCAGTACTTC. Translated: CASSPRDSKPYEQYF.

This clonotype was observed once. For the CDR3, the DNA is TGTGCCAGCAGACAGGACAGGGGTCAAGAGACCCAGTTCTTC. Protein product: CASRQDRGQETQFF. The chain joins TRBV28 to TRBJ2-1; 9 bases align to TRBD1. This CDR3 is 14 amino acids long. Germline-derived CDR1 and CDR2 are MDHEN and SYDVKM. Germline trimming cut 6 bases from V and 13 bases from J; bases unmatched to any gene: 13. Looking up the rest from reference TRBV28 and TRBJ2-1 gives the full variable domain: DVKVTQSSRYLVKRTGEKVFLECVQDMDHENMFWYRQDPGLGLRLIYFSYDVKMKEKGDIPEGYSVSREKKERFSLILESASTNQTSMYLCASRQDRGQETQFFGPGTRLTVL.

Note on this clonotype: A read error may account for a junction end that differs from germline. J is TRBJ1-2 and V is TRBV15; D may be TRBD1 (5 bases). The CDR3 contains 15 residues. CDR1 is LNHNV, CDR2 YYDKDF, per germline (reference sequence). CDR3 bases: TGTGCCACCAGCAGAGGGGACGATACTAAGTATGGCTGCACCTTC. This encodes CATSRGDDTKYGCTF.

In its sample, this clonotype was seen many times. The chain carries TRBV4-3 and TRBJ2-7; no firm D call. The ends were cut back, 0 bases at V and 5 bases at J, with 8 bases in the middle. CDR1 is LGHNA and CDR2 is YSLEER in the germline V gene. The CDR3 length is 13 residues. The CDR3 DNA sequence: TGCGCCAGCAGCCAAGATTCTGATGACGAGCAGTACTTC. Protein: CASSQDSDDEQYF.

The chain has TRBV4-3 and TRBJ2-4, with 7 positions matching TRBD1. The J call is doubtful: the DNA matches TRBJ2-5 better. Germline CDR1 LGHNA, CDR2 YSLEER. The CDR3 is made up of 15 amino acids. The CDR3, as DNA: TGCGCCAGCAGCCTGATGGGACAGCCCCGGGAGACCCAGTACTTC. This codes for CASSLMGQPRETQYF.

The chain carries TRBV7-2 and TRBJ2-7, with no clear D. V shed 2 bases and J shed 4 bases, with 18 bases lying between them. Germline V lookup: CDR1 SGHTA, CDR2 FQGNSA. The length of the CDR3 is 16 residues. The CDR3 DNA reads TGTGCCAGCAGCTTATCCGGTGGGGATTCGTGGTACGAGCAGTACTTC. Amino acid sequence: CASSLSGGDSWYEQYF.

The rearrangement links TRBV5-6 to TRBJ1-4; 9 bases agree with TRBD1. J lost 7 bases, V lost 3 bases, and 7 bases had no gene match. Germline V gives CDR1 SGHDT, CDR2 YYEEEE. This CDR3 spans 15 amino acids. The CDR3 region has the DNA TGTGCCAGCAGCTCTAGAACAGGGGGCAGTGAAAAACTGTTTTTT. The encoded protein is CASSSRTGGSEKLFF.